This T cell receptor beta chain came from a study of T-cell reconstitution after alpha-beta-depleted transplantation in children (TCRdb year 2016). For the study in its entirety: Using TCR repertoire profiling, the study followed T-cell immune reconstitution in a quantitative way in children after TCRalphabeta/CD19-depleted allogeneic hematopoietic cell transplantation. General conclusions and limits of the study: The frequencies of hyperexpanded clones fell over the following months, and after one year, T-cell counts and TCRbeta diversity were mostly attributed to newly produced T cells. In some patients, the high TCRbeta diversity seen at day 60 was put down to recipient T cells and intrathymic progenitors that had survived conditioning. The apparently early recovery of alphabetaT-cell counts about two months after transplant reportedly depended on only several hundred rapidly expanded clones that came from non-depleted graft cells.

Notes on this clonotype: Its target antigen remains unknown. No much larger clone is present one base from it, and per-base qualities are unavailable.

Receptors were amplified or captured by PCR. The sequencing machine was an Illumina HiSeq 2500. TCR libraries were prepared with molecular barcoding, using unique molecular identifiers to normalize TCRbeta repertoire quantification. Starting from the raw public reads, TCRdb applied fastp trimming at Q25, assembled clones with MiXCR and retained in-frame beta chains. CDR3 protein sequences are deduplicated, and each keeps its most common genes and DNA. The sample yields 500,000 to 650,000 distinct CDR3 sequences; about 10% were counted once. The ten largest make up 14% of the sample. V was cut back by 4 bases and J by 1 base, leaving a gap of 11 bases between them. Including cysteine and phenylalanine, the CDR3 has 14 amino acids. Only the CDR3 DNA is retained, 42 bases long and in frame from the first base. The germline V gene encodes CDR1 LNHDA and CDR2 SQIVND (reference sequence). This sample's treatment or condition label indicates: allogeneic hematopoietic cell transplantation with graft depleted of TCRalphabeta T cells and CD19 B cells. The transplant recipients were children given TCRalphabeta/CD19-depleted allogeneic hematopoietic cell grafts.

This sample comprised PBMCs, mostly from graft donor cells, obtained 180 days after TCRalphabeta/CD19-depleted stem cell transplant. This chain is built from TRBV19 and TRBJ2-7; the D gene is perhaps TRBD2, on 5 matching bases. This clonotype originated in a female patient aged 2-9 years who had a stem cell transplant for aplastic anemia, so the T cells may come from the graft donor. CDR3 reads: CASSTRTGSYEQYF. The sequenced DNA is TGTGCCAGTAGTACCCGGACTGGTTCCTACGAGCAGTACTTC.